This T cell receptor beta chain stems from a study of T-cell reconstitution after alpha-beta-depleted transplantation in children. The TCRbeta library was prepared with unique molecular identifiers. MiXCR, run by TCRdb on the PCR reads, gives a single entry per CDR3 protein. This table holds about 360,000 distinct CDR3 sequences, 13% found once. V dropped 5 bases and J dropped 7; count of bases not matched to a gene: 13. The CDR3 is made up of 16 amino acids. The gene calls are TRBV12-3 or TRBV12-4 and TRBJ2-1; 8 bases are shared with TRBD1. The TCR comes from a human donor who donated a stem cell graft to a child with Fanconi anemia. The specimen was PBMCs, collected from the stem cell graft. The CDR3 DNA reads TGTGCCAGCAGTAGAGCGGACAGGGTGGGGGTAAATGAGCAGTTCTTC. Its translation: CASSRADRVGVNEQFF.